This TCR beta chain was found in a study of OX40 agonist ivuxolimab in advanced cancers. Across the study: Patients were given ivuxolimab, an antibody that agonizes OX40 (CD134). General observations from the study: The CD4+ and CD8+ T cells in the blood had expanded clonally by week 6 at 0.1 to 3.0 mg/kg.

TCRdb's table, derived via immunoSEQ multiplex PCR, lists solely in-frame clones and lacks some. The table lists roughly 55,000 clones, 80% of them singletons. Points on this clone: Its antigen is currently unknown.

J was trimmed by 6 bases and V by 5 bases; bases with no gene match: 6. CDR1 MNHEY and CDR2 SMNVEV come from the germline V gene (reference sequence). The CDR3 loop spans 14 amino acids. The rearrangement joins TRBV27 to TRBJ1-2, with TRBD1 matching over 10 bases. The clonotype comes from an adult with an advanced solid tumor such as melanoma, head and neck, liver or kidney cancer. Sequenced here: CD4+ or CD8+ T cells sorted from blood, sampled in a trial of the OX40 agonist ivuxolimab. As DNA, the CDR3 is TGTGCCAGCAGTCCCCGGACAGGGGGGCATGGCTACACCTTC. Translation gives CASSPRTGGHGYTF.